Sequencing of this T cell receptor beta chain was carried out in a study of blood T cell repertoires in COVID-19. Assay used: immunoSEQ multiplex PCR; TCRdb lists only in-frame clones, some missing. Of about 280,000 clones in the sample, around 93% were seen once. Participants, roughly 18 to 90 years old, spanned some 23 US areas. V lost 10 bases, J lost 2 bases, and 14 bases lay in between. CDR1 is LNHDA, CDR2 SQIVND, per germline (reference sequence). There are 13 residues in the CDR3. This clonotype originated in a man between 40 and 49 years old who had been exposed to COVID-19. The sequenced sample consisted of PBMCs or T cells enriched from blood (not recorded which). This chain links TRBV19 with TRBJ1-1, with D possibly matching TRBD1 (6 bases). CDR3 amino acids: CATQRGFNTEAFF. The CDR3 DNA follows: TGTGCCACCCAGAGGGGGTTTAACACTGAAGCTTTCTTT.